This T cell receptor beta chain is drawn from a study of T cells in Graves' hyperthyroidism and ophthalmopathy. RNA transcripts gave rise to amplified TCR beta CDR3 regions. When the TCR CDR3 underwent first-round RT-PCR, the HTBI primer set was used. MiXCR, run by TCRdb on the multiplex PCR reads, gives a single entry per CDR3 protein. The data contain about 200,000 distinct CDR3 sequences, about a sixth of them seen just once; the ten biggest clones take up roughly 49%. V was shortened by 4 bases and J by 6 bases, with 13 bases between the two germline ends. The CDR3 covers 12 residues. Germline CDR1 is GTSNPN and CDR2 is SVGIG (reference sequence).

The chain recombines TRBV30 with TRBJ2-7; D call uncertain. Sequencing used blood. This clonotype was sampled from a woman aged 45-65 years with Graves' hyperthyroidism. The CDR3 nucleotides are TGTGCCTGGAATGTCGGCTTCAGCGAGCAGTACTTC. Translation: CAWNVGFSEQYF.